The rows below give T cell receptor beta chains drawn from one sample of a study of shared clonotypes between healthy human individuals. Some clones are missing from TCRdb's copy, which holds only in-frame ones; the method was immunoSEQ multiplex PCR. The table has 2 million to 2.5 million clones, almost 96% seen once. Input material: naive CD4+ T cells sorted from blood. The receptors come from a young man in good health. The conserved cysteine and the conserved F or W are not part of the CDR3 here. The order of the fields is clone size, J gene, V gene, CDR3 protein. Clone size, where shown, is once, few, many, or a class for clones that have expanded.

abundance: .
j_gene: TRBJ2-3
v_gene: TRBV5-6
CDR3aa: ASSPLSTDTQY

abundance: .
j_gene: TRBJ1-5
v_gene: TRBV12-5
CDR3aa: ASGLTGSNQPQH

abundance: .
j_gene: TRBJ2-3
v_gene: TRBV29-1
CDR3aa: SVEGPGTSGRFSTDTQY

abundance: .
j_gene: TRBJ2-7
v_gene: TRBV18
CDR3aa: ASSPQREGQEQY

abundance: .
j_gene: TRBJ2-3
v_gene: TRBV5-1
CDR3aa: ASSLVVTGGTDTQY

abundance: .
j_gene: TRBJ2-3
v_gene: TRBV5-1
CDR3aa: ASSPPGGLKRSTQY

abundance: .
j_gene: TRBJ2-1
v_gene: TRBV5-1
CDR3aa: ASSLGDQGSYNEQF

abundance: .
j_gene: TRBJ2-1
v_gene: TRBV7-6
CDR3aa: ASSLVWLAGANEQF

abundance: few
j_gene: TRBJ1-4
v_gene: TRBV18
CDR3aa: ASSRGVGEKLF

abundance: .
j_gene: TRBJ2-5
v_gene: TRBV5-1
CDR3aa: ASSPGTDNQETQY

abundance: .
j_gene: TRBJ2-2
v_gene: TRBV18
CDR3aa: ASSPRWDSNTGELF